This record covers a single T cell receptor (beta chain). Antigen: not known. The sample is drawn from a study of monozygotic twins with inflammatory bowel disease. Regarding the study as a whole: Any single strong signal or clonotype tied to IBD lacked support. Healthy co-twins exceeded IBD patients in TCRbeta diversity as measured by inverse Simpson.

The V gene's germline CDR1 is SEHNR and CDR2 FQNEAQ (reference sequence). CDR3 size: 16 residues. The RNA usage for each TCR library was approximately 4,000 ng of total RNA. During cDNA synthesis, UMIs that each contained a 6-nucleotide sample barcode were added by means of template switching. TCRdb reprocessed the 5' RACE reads, keeping one entry per CDR3 protein, no DNA. The clone table shows about 210,000 distinct CDR3 sequences, with the ten largest holding approximately 1.5%. The specimen sequenced was blood. The rearrangement uses TRBV7-9 and TRBJ2-1; TCRdb's D call of TRBD2 is untestable without DNA. The clonotype was recovered from a human donor with ulcerative colitis or Crohn's disease, or a healthy co-twin of an affected twin (not recorded which). CDR3 sequence: CASSLGLAGGYNEQFF. The whole variable domain, remainder taken from reference TRBV7-9 and TRBJ2-1, is DTGVSQNPRHKITKRGQNVTFRCDPISEHNRLYWYRQTLGQGPEFLTYFQNEAQLEKSRLLSDRFSAERPKGSFSTLEIQRTEQGDSAMYLCASSLGLAGGYNEQFFGPGTRLTVL.